This T cell receptor (beta chain) appears in the sequencing data of a study of cytomegalovirus exposure and HLA in healthy donors. V was cut by 2 bases and J by 0 bases, with 10 bases left in between. Germline V lookup: CDR1 MGHRA, CDR2 YSYEKL. The CDR3 sequence is 15 residues long. On this clone itself: Its matching antigen is unknown.

Overall study results and limits: A list of 164 TCR beta chains associated with cytomegalovirus was given. With DRB1 most and HLA-C fewest, TCR association rates differed between HLA loci in a later analysis. Later, an analysis showed that TCR beta chains associated with HLA were more clonally expanded than others that were equally common. In a later analysis, common viral pathogens appeared linked to several of the most significant clusters.

The study ran its PCR with 60 Vbeta and 13 Jbeta primers. The protocol was immunoSEQ multiplex PCR, while the TCRdb copy is restricted to in-frame clones and leaves out a portion. The repertoire has 200,000 to 250,000 clones, about 80% of them found once; the top ten carry about 2.5%. Sequenced sample: PBMCs. J is TRBJ1-2 and V is TRBV4-1; perhaps TRBD1 as D (5 bases). The sequence was collected from a woman aged 55-75 years in good health and CMV-seropositive. The CDR3: CASSQMTATNYGYTF. CDR3 coding DNA: TGCGCCAGCAGCCAAATGACAGCTACTAACTATGGCTACACCTTC.